The clone carrying this TCR beta chain counts as medium-sized (0.01 to 0.1%) by frequency. Its antigen is not known. The data were obtained in a study of T cell clusters in autoimmune cytopenias. General study findings and limits: Primary autoimmune cytopenia patients appeared to lack physiological T cell clusters present in healthy donors.

The CDR3 is 15 amino acids. The germline gives CDR1 DFQATT, CDR2 SNEGSKA (reference sequence). Each sample's input was around 270 ng genomic DNA, 38,000 or so genome equivalents. One tube held mixed TRB-A and TRB-B primer pools for touch-down PCR. TCRdb reprocessed the multiplex PCR reads and keeps a single row for each CDR3 protein, giving no DNA. In all, the sample yields about 2,000 distinct CDR3 sequences. Sequenced sample: peripheral blood. This rearrangement joins TRBV20-1 to TRBJ2-2; lacking DNA, the TRBD2 call made by TCRdb goes unchecked. The source of this sequence is a human donor with an autoimmune cytopenia or autoimmune hepatitis (not recorded which). The CDR3 spells CSANAAGEASGELFF.